This entry lists 13 T cell receptor beta chains sequenced from one sample in a study of T cell responses to AZD1222 COVID-19 vaccine. The table came from immunoSEQ multiplex PCR; TCRdb's copy has only in-frame clones and leaves some out. This sample has tens of thousands of clones, with more than 75% found just once. Material: peripheral blood, obtained on day 0 of AZD1222 vaccination. The origin of the receptors is an adult in good health.

The table lists this clone with a count of one. The CDR3 here is CASSRTGTGSEKLFF. CDR3 coding DNA: TGTGCCAGCAGCCGCACCGGGACAGGCAGTGAAAAACTGTTTTTT. The rearrangement uses TRBV13 and TRBJ1-4; 8 positions match TRBD1. The CDR3 covers 15 residues. Germline lookup yields CDR1 PRHDT and CDR2 FYEKMQ (reference sequence). The V and J ends lost 5 bases and 7 bases, in that order; junction bases with no gene match: 9.

The chain has TRBV3-1 (or the pseudogene TRBV3-2) and TRBJ2-5; 7 nucleotides agree with TRBD2. The CDR3 consists of 15 residues. CDR1 LGHDT and CDR2 YNNKEL come from the germline V gene (reference sequence). V dropped 0 bases and J dropped 1; count of bases not matched to a gene: 2. CDR3 amino acids: CASSQDLAVQETQYF. The CDR3 DNA is TGTGCCAGCAGCCAAGATCTAGCGGTCCAAGAGACCCAGTACTTC.

The count of this clone is one. The chain uses TRBV30 and TRBJ2-7, with 8 bases identical to TRBD1. CDR3 length: 15 residues. V shed 4 bases and J 7 bases; nucleotides not matched to a gene: 15. Germline lookup yields CDR1 GTSNPN and CDR2 SVGIG (reference sequence). The CDR3 sequence: CAWTALRGRVREQYF. CDR3 nucleotide sequence: TGTGCCTGGACCGCGCTCAGGGGGCGGGTGAGGGAGCAGTACTTC.

This clone came up once. V is TRBV6-5 and J is TRBJ2-7, with 13 positions matching TRBD2. This CDR3 has 14 residues. Unmatched junction bases numbered 4, after V lost 6 bases and J lost 5 bases. From germline, CDR1 is MNHEY and CDR2 SVGAGI. CDR3 coding DNA: TGTGCCAGCAGCCAAGGACTAGCGGGAGACGAGCAGTACTTC. This encodes CASSQGLAGDEQYF.

This clone showed up just once. CDR3: CASAVTVYEQYF. The CDR3 coding sequence is TGTGCCAGCGCGGTAACAGTCTACGAGCAGTACTTC. The genes are TRBV28 and TRBJ2-7; D not certain. V lost 8 bases to trimming and J lost 3 bases, with 11 bases between them. The CDR3 spans 12 residues. Germline CDR1 is MDHEN and CDR2 is SYDVKM.

The chain couples TRBV27 to TRBJ2-2; unclear D gene. The ends were cut back, 6 bases at V and 4 bases at J, with 3 bases in the middle. Germline V lookup: CDR1 MNHEY, CDR2 SMNVEV (reference sequence). This CDR3 region has 11 residues. CDR3 residues: CASRFTGELFF. The CDR3 DNA follows: TGTGCCAGCAGATTCACCGGGGAGCTGTTTTTT.

The chain recombines TRBV7-9 with TRBJ2-3; weak D call: TRBD2 (7 bases). The CDR3 runs to 14 residues. With 5 bases removed from V and 2 bases from J, the gap between germline ends came to 11 bases. Germline CDR1 and CDR2: SEHNR and FQNEAQ (reference sequence). The CDR3 loop reads CASSLGGATDTQYF. The CDR3 bases are TGTGCCAGCAGCCTGGGGGGGGCCACAGATACGCAGTATTTT.

The rearrangement uses TRBV5-8 and TRBJ2-7; a possible D gene is TRBD2 (6 bases). CDR1 and CDR2 from the germline V gene are SGHTS and YDEGEE. V shed 4 bases and J shed 0 bases, with 17 bases lying between them. The CDR3 has 16 residues. CDR3 region: CASSLPRGGSSYEQYF. In nucleotides, the CDR3 is TGTGCCAGCAGCCTACCCCGCGGAGGGAGCTCCTACGAGCAGTACTTC.

The chain combines TRBV15 with TRBJ2-5; TRBD2 aligns across 8 bases. Germline values: CDR1 LNHNV, CDR2 YYDKDF (reference sequence). The CDR3 extends over 18 amino acids. The trim removed 0 bases at V and 0 bases at J, leaving 9 bases unmatched. The chain's CDR3 is CATSRDLGGGSYQETQYF. CDR3 DNA: TGTGCCACCAGCAGAGATCTCGGGGGGGGCTCGTACCAAGAGACCCAGTACTTC. Looking up the rest from reference TRBV15 and TRBJ2-5 gives the full variable domain: DAMVIQNPRYQVTQFGKPVTLSCSQTLNHNVMYWYQQKSSQAPKLLFHYYDKDFNNEADTPDNFQSRRPNTSFCFLDIRSPGLGDTAMYLCATSRDLGGGSYQETQYFGPGTRLLVL.

The chain links TRBV11-2 to TRBJ1-2, with no clear D. Trimming left V 3 bases short and J 6 bases short, with 11 bases between. The CDR3 runs 13 residues. Germline-derived CDR1 and CDR2 are SGHAT and FQNNGV. DNA for the CDR3: TGTGCCAGCAGCTTCGCCAGCACCCATGGCTACACCTTC. This encodes CASSFASTHGYTF.

The rearrangement uses TRBV19 and TRBJ1-4; D is unclear. V was clipped by 3 bases and J by 7 bases, with 12 bases between them. The germline gives CDR1 LNHDA, CDR2 SQIVND (reference sequence). The CDR3 loop spans 14 amino acids. The CDR3 DNA is TGTGCCAGTAGTATTTTCGGAAGGCGTGAAAAACTGTTTTTT. Translated, it gives CASSIFGRREKLFF.

The chain joins TRBV28 to TRBJ1-1; unclear D gene. Trimming stripped 6 bases from V and 3 bases from J, with 17 bases between. The CDR3 totals 15 residues. CDR1 is MDHEN, CDR2 SYDVKM, per germline. The CDR3 loop reads CASRRTVVGYTEAFF. CDR3 nucleotides: TGTGCCAGCAGAAGGACCGTGGTTGGGTACACTGAAGCTTTCTTT.

The gene calls are TRBV28 and TRBJ1-1; no clear D. Germline CDR1 is MDHEN and CDR2 is SYDVKM. The CDR3 consists of 11 residues. Trimming removed 1 base from V and 11 bases from J, with 8 bases in between. The CDR3 DNA is TGTGCCAGCAGTTTATCTACCGAGGCTTTCTTT. Translated, it gives CASSLSTEAFF.